This T cell receptor (beta chain) emerged from a study of blood T cells in healthy people across ages. In regard to this clonotype: With a much larger clone just one base away, this may be a read error.

The authors extracted at least 5 micrograms of total RNA per sample. A sample-barcoded 5' primer and a J-beta primer mix were used in a second PCR of roughly 6 to 12 cycles. TCRdb recomputed calls from the 5' RACE reads with MiXCR, one row per CDR3 protein. The table records fewer than 900,000 distinct CDR3 sequences, approximately 43% of them present only once. The receptor was isolated from a woman in her fifties or sixties in good health. The sequenced material came from blood.

The CDR3 loop is CAIRGAGETQYF. The CDR3, as DNA: TGTGCCATCAGGGGCGCTGGAGAGACCCAGTACTTC. The rearrangement links TRBV10-3 to TRBJ2-5; D unresolved. CDR3 length: 12 amino acids. V lost 6 bases to trimming and J lost 4 bases, with 9 bases between them. The germline V gene has CDR1 ENHRY and CDR2 SYGVKD.